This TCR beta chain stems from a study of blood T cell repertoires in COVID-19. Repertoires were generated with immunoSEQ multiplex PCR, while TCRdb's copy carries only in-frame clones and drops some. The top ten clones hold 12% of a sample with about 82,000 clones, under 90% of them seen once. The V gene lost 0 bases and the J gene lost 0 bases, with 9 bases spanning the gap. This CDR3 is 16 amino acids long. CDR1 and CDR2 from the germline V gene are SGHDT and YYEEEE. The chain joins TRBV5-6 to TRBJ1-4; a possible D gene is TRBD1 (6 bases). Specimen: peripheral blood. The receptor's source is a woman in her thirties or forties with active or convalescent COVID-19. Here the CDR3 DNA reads TGTGCCAGCAGCTTGGTCCCAGGGGCAACTAATGAAAAACTGTTTTTT. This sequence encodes CASSLVPGATNEKLFF.